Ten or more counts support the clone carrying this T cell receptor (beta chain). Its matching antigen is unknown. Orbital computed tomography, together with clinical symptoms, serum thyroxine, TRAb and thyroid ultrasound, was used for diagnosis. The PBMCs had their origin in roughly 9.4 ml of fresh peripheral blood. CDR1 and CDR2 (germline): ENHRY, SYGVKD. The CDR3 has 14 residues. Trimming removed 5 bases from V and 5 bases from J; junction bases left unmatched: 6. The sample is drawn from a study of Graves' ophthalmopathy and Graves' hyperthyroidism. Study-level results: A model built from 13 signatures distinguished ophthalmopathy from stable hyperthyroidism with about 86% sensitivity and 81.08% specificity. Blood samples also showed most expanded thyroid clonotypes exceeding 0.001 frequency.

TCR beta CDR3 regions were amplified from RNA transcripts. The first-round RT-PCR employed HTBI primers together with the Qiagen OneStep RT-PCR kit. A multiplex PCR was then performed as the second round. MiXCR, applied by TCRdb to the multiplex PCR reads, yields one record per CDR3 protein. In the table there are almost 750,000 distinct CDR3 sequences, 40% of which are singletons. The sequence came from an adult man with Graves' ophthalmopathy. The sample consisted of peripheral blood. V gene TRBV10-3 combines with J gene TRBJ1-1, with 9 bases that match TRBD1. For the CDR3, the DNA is TGTGCCATCAGTCCCCGGACAGGGGTTACTGAAGCTTTCTTT. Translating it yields CAISPRTGVTEAFF.